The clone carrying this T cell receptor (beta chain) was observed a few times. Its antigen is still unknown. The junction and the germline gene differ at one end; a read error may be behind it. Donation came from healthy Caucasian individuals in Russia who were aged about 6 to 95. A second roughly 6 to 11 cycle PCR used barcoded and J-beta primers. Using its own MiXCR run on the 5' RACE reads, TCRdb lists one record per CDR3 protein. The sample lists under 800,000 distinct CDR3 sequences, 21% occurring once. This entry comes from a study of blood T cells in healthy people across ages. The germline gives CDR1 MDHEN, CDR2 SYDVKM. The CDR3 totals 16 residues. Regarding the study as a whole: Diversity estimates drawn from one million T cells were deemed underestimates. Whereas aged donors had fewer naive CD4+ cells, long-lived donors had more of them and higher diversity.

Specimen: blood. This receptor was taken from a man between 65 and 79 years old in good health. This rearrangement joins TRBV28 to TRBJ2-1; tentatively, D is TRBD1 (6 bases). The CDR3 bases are TGTGCCAGCCACCAGGACGGGACAAAAATTTACAATGAGCGGTTCTTC. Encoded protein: CASHQDGTKIYNERFF.